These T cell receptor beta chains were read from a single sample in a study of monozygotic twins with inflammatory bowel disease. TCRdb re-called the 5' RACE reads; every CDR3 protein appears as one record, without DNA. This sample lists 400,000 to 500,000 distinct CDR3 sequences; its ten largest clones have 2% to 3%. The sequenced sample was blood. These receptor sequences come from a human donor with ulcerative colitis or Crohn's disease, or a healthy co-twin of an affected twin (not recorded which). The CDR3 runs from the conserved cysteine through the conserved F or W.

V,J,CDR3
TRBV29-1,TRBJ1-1,CSVEGDSYREAFF
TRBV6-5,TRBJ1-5,CASSYSWDQVGNQPQHF
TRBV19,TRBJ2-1,CASSIVGRGNEQFF
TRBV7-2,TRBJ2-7,CASSLPRGQGATYEQYF
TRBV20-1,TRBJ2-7,CSAHDSYEQYF
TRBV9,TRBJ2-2,CASSVVAGGLTGELFF
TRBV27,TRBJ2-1,CASSLGWGRSNEQFF
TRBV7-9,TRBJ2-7,CAITLGTSYEQYF
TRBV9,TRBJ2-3,CASSHSLAGEVDTQYF
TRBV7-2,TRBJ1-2,CASSRPGGNYGYTF
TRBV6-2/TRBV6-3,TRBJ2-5,CASSPPRYQETQYF
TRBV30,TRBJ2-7,CAWSVRRQGPRSYEQYF
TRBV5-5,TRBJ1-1,CASSKDRGTEAFF
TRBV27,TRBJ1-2,CASSPGTGFGYTF
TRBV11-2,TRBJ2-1,CASSARRGLTYNEQFF
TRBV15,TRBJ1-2,CATSRDRQDYGYTF
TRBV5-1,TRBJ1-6,CASSLASGTPYNSPLHF
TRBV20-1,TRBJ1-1,CSARDRTTEAFF
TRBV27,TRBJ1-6,CASSTGTAYNSPLHF
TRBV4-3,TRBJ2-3,CASSQSPSLRALDTQYF
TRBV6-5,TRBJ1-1,CASSFRTGASGEAFF
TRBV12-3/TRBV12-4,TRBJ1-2,CASSLQGAISYGYTF
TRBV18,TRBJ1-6,CASSPSSMAMGSPLHF
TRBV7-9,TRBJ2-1,CASSRASGSMDEQFF
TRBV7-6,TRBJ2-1,CASSRTGGDEQFF
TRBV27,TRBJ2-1,CASSSRTVSNEQFF
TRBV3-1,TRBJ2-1,CASSQGQINEQFF
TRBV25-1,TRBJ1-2,CASSEARQIYGYTF
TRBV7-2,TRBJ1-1,CASSLGQGPYEAFF
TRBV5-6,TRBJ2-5,CASSLGLGEETQYF
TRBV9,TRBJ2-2,CASSVKTSGPTNTGELFF
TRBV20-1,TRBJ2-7,CSAPPGGTYEQYF
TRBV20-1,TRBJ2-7,CSVQRGGYEQYF
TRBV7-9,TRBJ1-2,CASSGGQTYGYTF
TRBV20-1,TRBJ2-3,CSASFQVVTDTQYF
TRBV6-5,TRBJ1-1,CASSYSGRDTEAFF
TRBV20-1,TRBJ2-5,CSASSTSGGLLETQYF
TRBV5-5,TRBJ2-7,CASSLQDSLNEQYF
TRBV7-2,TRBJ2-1,CASSVRTSGSNEQFF
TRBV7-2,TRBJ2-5,CASSLGTRGETQYF
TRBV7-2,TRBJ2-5,CASSQDGEETQYF
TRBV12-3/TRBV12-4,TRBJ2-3,CASRSSGSSTDTQYF
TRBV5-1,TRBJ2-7,CASSLEGTSASLFYF
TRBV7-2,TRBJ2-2,CASSSGPYTGELFF
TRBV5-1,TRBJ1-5,CASSPEGSNQPQHF
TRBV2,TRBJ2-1,CASARLRDGEQFF
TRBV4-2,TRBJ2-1,CASSQDSGAINEQFF
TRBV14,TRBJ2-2,CASSWTGVGTGELFF
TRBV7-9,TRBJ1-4,CASRRGRNEKLFF